Sequencing of this T cell receptor (beta chain) was carried out in a study of liver allograft versus peripheral blood T cells. Study-level background: Repertoires from peripheral blood of liver transplant recipients were compared with those inside their transplanted livers. Study outcomes and limitations: Reportedly, the T cell receptor repertoires present inside liver allografts differed from those in peripheral blood.

The germline CDR1 and CDR2 sequences are MNHEY and SVGEGT. The CDR3 consists of 15 residues. The V gene end was trimmed by 4 bases and the J gene end by 4 bases; junction bases not matched to a gene: 4. This clonotype ranks as medium-sized. What it recognizes is unknown. TCRdb reprocessed the reads with MiXCR, giving one entry per CDR3 protein. Of around 10,000 distinct CDR3 sequences in the sample, about a fifth were seen once. The clonotype was recovered from a human patient who had a liver transplant. Some T cells may possibly be graft donor cells. The gene calls are TRBV6-2 or TRBV6-3 and TRBJ1-3, with 10 bases identical to TRBD1. CDR3 sequence: CASSSGTGDGNTIYF. The CDR3 DNA follows: TGTGCCAGCAGTTCGGGGACAGGGGACGGAAACACCATATATTTT.